This TCR beta chain appears in the sequencing data of a study of T cell repertoires in cytomegalovirus infection. The overall study: Evidence of both CMV infection and a matching HLA type came from public TCR beta signatures. Study observations and caveats: Ex vivo, HLA-C-restricted CMV-specific TCR beta clonotypes prevailed over the rest of the response.

The V gene end was trimmed by 3 bases and the J gene end by 0 bases; junction bases not matched to a gene: 5. CDR1 and CDR2 (germline): DFQATT, SNEGSKA (reference sequence). This CDR3 spans 15 amino acids. Points on this clonotype: The antigen is unknown.

TCRdb re-called the reads with MiXCR, one entry per CDR3 protein. The table includes about 89,000 distinct CDR3 sequences, over 25% detected once. The clonotype originates from a human donor in good health (CMV status not recorded). Some clones in this sample may be carry-over from other donors' samples. Material: CD8+ T cells from cultured PBMCs, obtained from culture after CMV antigen stimulation. V usage is TRBV20-1 and J usage is TRBJ2-7; TRBD1 matches 10 bases. CDR3 region: CSARATGGNSYEQYF. CDR3 nucleotides: TGCAGTGCTAGGGCGACAGGGGGCAACTCCTACGAGCAGTACTTC.